The 30 T cell receptor beta chains below come from one sample, sequenced in a study of CD8+CD57+ T cells in acquired aplastic anemia. Both TCR beta VDJ combination and CDR3 sequence profiling were carried out. Genomic DNA was the template for this profiling. Each CDR3 protein is one row after TCRdb ran MiXCR on the reads. This table holds around 170,000 distinct CDR3 sequences, 55% to 75% found once. The specimen was sorted CD4+, CD8+, or CD8+CD57+ T cells (not recorded which) from PBMCs. The receptors shown here come from a human donor in good health.

As for this clonotype: At one boundary the junction diverges from the germline segment, which might be a read error. The gene calls are TRBV9 and TRBJ2-3; D may correspond to TRBD1 or TRBD2 (6 bases each). From germline, CDR1 is SGDLS and CDR2 YYNGEE. There are 15 residues in the CDR3. The CDR3 loop reads CASSGRSGATDTQYF. The DNA for the CDR3 is TGTGCCAGCAGCGGACGGTCGGGGGCGACAGATACGCAGTACTTT.

V gene TRBV20-1 combines with J gene TRBJ1-2; TRBD1 matches 9 bases. The germline CDR1 and CDR2 sequences are DFQATT and SNEGSKA (reference sequence). The CDR3 is 14 residues long. With 1 base clipped from V and 3 bases from J, the junction kept 3 bases outside the gene matches. CDR3 nucleotides: TGCAGTGCTAGAGGGGGGACAGGGTACTATGGCTACACCTTC. Its translation: CSARGGTGYYGYTF.

The gene calls are TRBV2 and TRBJ2-3, with D tentatively TRBD1 (5 bases). Germline assignment: CDR1 SNHLY and CDR2 FYNNEI. V lost 5 bases and J lost 0, with 15 bases in between. The CDR3 runs to 16 residues. The CDR3 coding sequence is TGTGCCAGCAGTCCTTTTGGGGCAACTAGCACAGATACGCAGTATTTT. Its protein is CASSPFGATSTDTQYF.

Comments on this clonotype: An end of the junction does not agree with germline; a read error may underlie this. V usage is TRBV7-9 and J usage is TRBJ2-7; D not resolved. The CDR3 has 14 residues. Germline V lookup: CDR1 SEHNR, CDR2 FQNEAQ (reference sequence). CDR3 in DNA: TGCGCCAGCAGCCAAGGGCACCAATCCTACGAGCAGTACTTC. This sequence encodes CASSQGHQSYEQYF.

A remark on this clonotype: The germline gene is not matched at one end of the junction; a read error may be the cause. This sequence joins TRBV29-1 and TRBJ2-3; a possible D gene is TRBD2 (5 bases). This CDR3 is 15 amino acids long. Germline CDR1 SQVTM, CDR2 ANQGSEA. The CDR3 nucleotides read TGCAGCGTTGCCCCCATGAGTGCTAGCACAGATACGCAGTACTTT. It translates to CSVAPMSASTDTQYF.

The rearrangement uses TRBV24-1 and TRBJ2-1; TRBD2 might be the D (6 bases). The CDR3 loop spans 15 amino acids. Germline V gene data show CDR1 as KGHDR and CDR2 as SFDVKD. The V and J ends lost 4 bases and 13 bases respectively, with 22 bases between them. The CDR3 nucleotides read TGTGCCACCAGTGAACCCTCAGGAGGGAACTCGGGACAGTTCTTC. It specifies CATSEPSGGNSGQFF.

The chain recombines TRBV9 with TRBJ2-7; 10 bases map to TRBD2. V trimming: 4 bases; J trimming: 5 bases; junction bases outside the gene matches: 6. In germline, CDR1 is SGDLS, CDR2 YYNGEE. This CDR3 spans 14 amino acids. This chain's CDR3 is CASSIGTSVHEQYF. The CDR3 bases are TGTGCCAGCAGCATCGGGACTAGCGTCCACGAGCAGTACTTC.

The rearrangement links TRBV7-9 to TRBJ1-4; D is unclear. The CDR3 totals 15 residues. CDR1 SEHNR and CDR2 FQNEAQ come from the germline V gene (reference sequence). V shed 0 bases and J shed 7 bases, with 12 bases lying between them. In DNA, the CDR3 is TGTGCCAGCAGCTTAGCCGAGGGCCCGGGTGAAAAACTGTTTTTT. It yields the protein CASSLAEGPGEKLFF.

This chain links TRBV20-1 with TRBJ2-7, with a tentative D call TRBD1 (5 bases). This CDR3 is 15 amino acids long. Germline V gene lookup returns CDR1 DFQATT and CDR2 SNEGSKA (reference sequence). Trimming removed 7 bases at V and 0 bases at J, with 19 bases between. This CDR3 is CSGASPAGPSYEQYF. Here the CDR3 DNA reads TGCAGTGGCGCGTCCCCCGCAGGGCCCTCCTACGAGCAGTACTTC.

J is TRBJ2-7 and V is TRBV7-2; TRBD1 matches 9 bases. The V gene end was trimmed by 5 bases and the J gene end by 3 bases; junction bases not matched to a gene: 5. Per germline, CDR1 SGHTA and CDR2 FQGNSA. The CDR3 runs 14 residues. CDR3 amino acids: CASSPGQGYYEQYF. The CDR3 region has the DNA TGTGCCAGCAGCCCAGGACAGGGGTACTACGAGCAGTACTTC.

The chain recombines TRBV9 with TRBJ2-7; 7 bases are shared with TRBD2. V shed 4 bases and J 2 bases; nucleotides not matched to a gene: 3. Germline CDR1 SGDLS, CDR2 YYNGEE. The CDR3 spans 13 residues. The CDR3 protein is CASSTGGAYEQYF. DNA of the CDR3: TGTGCCAGCAGCACTGGGGGGGCCTACGAGCAGTACTTC.

This clonotype was seen many times. The chain employs TRBV9 and TRBJ2-5, with 8 positions matching TRBD2. V trimming: 2 bases; J trimming: 5 bases; junction bases outside the gene matches: 8. The CDR3 totals 15 residues. Germline CDR1 SGDLS, CDR2 YYNGEE. DNA for the CDR3: TGTGCCAGCAGCGTCCAAGGGACTAGTTCGGAGACCCAGTACTTC. It yields the protein CASSVQGTSSETQYF.

The rearrangement joins TRBV11-2 to TRBJ2-7, with 8 bases aligning to TRBD2. The germline V gene has CDR1 SGHAT and CDR2 FQNNGV. The CDR3 length is 15 residues. With V trimmed by 2 bases and J by 2 bases, 5 bases remained unmatched. The CDR3 loop is CASSLQLAVTYEQYF. The CDR3 nucleotides are TGTGCCAGCAGCTTACAACTAGCGGTTACCTACGAGCAGTACTTC.

This clonotype was recorded a few times. A single base separates this from a much larger clone, so it may be a read error. The chain couples TRBV4-1 to TRBJ1-5; D remains ambiguous. The V gene's germline CDR1 is MGHRA and CDR2 YSYEKL. CDR3 length equals 15 residues. Between the trimmed V and J ends, which lost 0 bases and 1 base, there was a span of 7 bases. CDR3 protein: CASSQDRSSNQPQHF. The CDR3 DNA follows: TGCGCCAGCAGCCAAGATAGGTCCAGCAATCAGCCCCAGCATTTT.

This clonotype appeared a few times. The chain uses TRBV9 and TRBJ2-5, with 8 bases fitting TRBD2. The CDR3 sequence is 15 residues long. Germline lookup yields CDR1 SGDLS and CDR2 YYNGEE. With V trimmed by 3 bases and J by 5 bases, 9 bases remained unmatched. In DNA form, the CDR3 reads TGTGCCAGCAGCGCCGCCGGGACTAGTGCCGAGACCCAGTACTTC. As protein: CASSAAGTSAETQYF.

This clonotype was seen more than once but under ten times. At one boundary the junction diverges from the germline segment, which might be a read error. As DNA, the CDR3 is TGTGCCAGAAGGACTAACCTCTTC. Amino acid sequence: CARRTNLF. This rearrangement joins TRBV6-4 to TRBJ2-5; D possibly corresponds to TRBD2 (6 bases). Germline CDR1 reads MRHNA; CDR2 reads SNTAGT. This CDR3 is 8 amino acids long.

This sequence joins TRBV19 and TRBJ2-2; 7 bases are shared with TRBD1. The ends lost 9 bases at V and 1 base at J; junction bases unmatched: 11. Per germline, CDR1 LNHDA and CDR2 SQIVND (reference sequence). The CDR3 length is 16 residues. The CDR3 DNA sequence: TGTGCCAGCGGGAACAGGGGCGCGCAGAACACCGGGGAGCTGTTTTTT. This codes for CASGNRGAQNTGELFF.

This clonotype occurred once. The chain is built from TRBV6-2 or TRBV6-3 and TRBJ2-7; a possible D gene is TRBD2 (6 bases). Trimming took 2 bases from V and 4 from J, leaving 9 bases between them. Germline V gives CDR1 MNHEY, CDR2 SVGEGT. This CDR3 spans 13 amino acids. In DNA, the CDR3 is TGTGCCAGCAGTTACCCGGGGGAGTACGAGCAGTACTTC. Amino acid sequence: CASSYPGEYEQYF.

The chain couples TRBV2 to TRBJ2-2, with D perhaps TRBD1 or TRBD2 (5 bases each). Trimming pared 6 bases from V and 0 bases from J, leaving 11 bases between. Germline V gene lookup returns CDR1 SNHLY and CDR2 FYNNEI. The CDR3 contains 15 residues. The CDR3 loop is CASSGTAANTGELFF. The DNA for the CDR3 is TGTGCCAGCAGCGGGACGGCCGCGAACACCGGGGAGCTGTTTTTT. Supplemented by reference TRBV2 and TRBJ2-2, the full variable domain reads EPEVTQTPSHQVTQMGQEVILRCVPISNHLYFYWYRQILGQKVEFLVSFYNNEISEKSEIFDDQFSVERPDGSNFTLKIRSTKLEDSAMYFCASSGTAANTGELFFGEGSRLTVL.

V is TRBV15 and J is TRBJ2-1; D remains ambiguous. Trimming shortened V by 4 bases and J by 8 bases, and 15 bases separated the two germline ends. The CDR3 runs 14 residues. Germline V CDR1 and CDR2: LNHNV, YYDKDF (reference sequence). CDR3 amino acids: CATSTAARVDEQFF. In nucleotides, the CDR3 is TGTGCCACCAGCACCGCGGCAAGGGTCGATGAGCAGTTCTTC. Complete variable domain (other parts from reference TRBV15 and TRBJ2-1): DAMVIQNPRYQVTQFGKPVTLSCSQTLNHNVMYWYQQKSSQAPKLLFHYYDKDFNNEADTPDNFQSRRPNTSFCFLDIRSPGLGDTAMYLCATSTAARVDEQFFGPGTRLTVL.

This clonotype has just one count. This chain links TRBV24-1 with TRBJ2-5; D gene uncertain. Germline V gives CDR1 KGHDR, CDR2 SFDVKD. The CDR3 length is 14 residues. The V end was cut by 4 bases, the J end by 1 base, with 9 bases between. The CDR3 spells CATSDPNSQETQYF. CDR3 bases: TGTGCCACCAGTGACCCTAACTCCCAAGAGACCCAGTACTTC.

The chain uses TRBV6-5 and TRBJ1-3; tentative D call: TRBD1 (5 bases). The CDR3 consists of 12 residues. Deletions cut 5 bases from V and 4 bases from J, with 6 bases between. Germline CDR1 MNHEY, CDR2 SVGAGI. CDR3 sequence: CASSAGGNTIYF. The CDR3 DNA reads TGTGCCAGCAGTGCAGGGGGAAACACCATATATTTT.

The genes are TRBV7-9 and TRBJ1-5; 9 bases align to TRBD1. The CDR3 sequence is 16 residues long. CDR1 and CDR2 (germline): SEHNR, FQNEAQ (reference sequence). Trimming cost V 1 base and J 0 bases; bases outside gene matches: 1. CDR3 sequence: CASSLGTGASNQPQHF. CDR3 bases: TGTGCCAGCAGCTTAGGGACAGGGGCTAGCAATCAGCCCCAGCATTTT. Using reference TRBV7-9 and TRBJ1-5 for the parts outside the CDR3, the full variable domain is DTGVSQNPRHKITKRGQNVTFRCDPISEHNRLYWYRQTLGQGPEFLTYFQNEAQLEKSRLLSDRFSAERPKGSFSTLEIQRTEQGDSAMYLCASSLGTGASNQPQHFGDGTRLSIL.

The chain joins TRBV5-1 to TRBJ2-3, with D perhaps matching TRBD1 (6 bases). Trimming removed 4 bases at V and 3 bases at J, with 15 bases between. This CDR3 region has 15 residues. Per germline, CDR1 SGHRS and CDR2 YFSETQ. The CDR3 loop reads CASSPLEGGTDTQYF. CDR3 DNA: TGCGCCAGCAGCCCCTTGGAAGGGGGTACAGATACGCAGTATTTT.

This clonotype was recorded at least ten times. The chain joins TRBV13 to TRBJ2-7; TRBD1 is a possible D gene (5 bases). V shed 4 bases and J shed 2 bases, with 15 bases lying between them. The CDR3 is made up of 15 amino acids. Germline V gives CDR1 PRHDT, CDR2 FYEKMQ (reference sequence). Here the CDR3 reads CASSSTDRQPYEQYF. For the CDR3, the DNA is TGTGCCAGCAGCTCGACTGACAGACAACCCTACGAGCAGTACTTC.

This chain joins TRBV12-3 or TRBV12-4 and TRBJ1-1; D is unclear. The CDR3 runs 14 residues. V was clipped by 5 bases and J by 0 bases, with 10 bases between them. CDR3 protein: CASSETTLNTEAFF. The CDR3 coding sequence is TGTGCCAGCAGTGAGACGACCTTGAACACTGAAGCTTTCTTT.

This clonotype was counted many times. V is TRBV20-1 and J is TRBJ2-7; D unclear. Germline CDR1 and CDR2: DFQATT and SNEGSKA (reference sequence). This CDR3 is built from 12 residues. The V and J ends lost 6 bases and 3 bases respectively, with 12 bases between them. The CDR3 region is CSAHPSDYEQYF. The CDR3 bases are TGCAGTGCGCACCCCAGCGACTACGAGCAGTACTTC.

V usage is TRBV15 and J usage is TRBJ2-7, with TRBD1 identical over 10 bases. V shed 5 bases, J shed 0 bases, and the junction held 13 bases outside the gene matches. Germline CDR1 LNHNV, CDR2 YYDKDF (reference sequence). This CDR3 is 18 amino acids long. CDR3 sequence: CATSPGTGETFSSYEQYF. The CDR3 nucleotides read TGTGCCACCAGCCCAGGGACAGGGGAGACTTTCAGCTCCTACGAGCAGTACTTC.

In nucleotides, the CDR3 is TGTGCCATCAGTGACGGGACTCTCAACATTGCTGAAGCTTTCTTT. It yields the protein CAISDGTLNIAEAFF. V usage is TRBV10-3 and J usage is TRBJ1-1; a weak D match, TRBD1 (5 bases). Germline V gene data show CDR1 as ENHRY and CDR2 as SYGVKD. V was cut by 3 bases and J by 6 bases, with 17 bases left in between. The CDR3 extends over 15 amino acids.

The gene calls are TRBV24-1 and TRBJ2-1, with D perhaps given as TRBD1 or TRBD2 (5 bases each). Germline values: CDR1 KGHDR, CDR2 SFDVKD. V was shortened by 9 bases and J by 7 bases, with 15 bases between the two germline ends. This CDR3 is built from 13 residues. This CDR3 reads CATSWGSLNEQFF. The CDR3 DNA reads TGTGCCACCTCTTGGGGGAGCCTTAATGAGCAGTTCTTC.